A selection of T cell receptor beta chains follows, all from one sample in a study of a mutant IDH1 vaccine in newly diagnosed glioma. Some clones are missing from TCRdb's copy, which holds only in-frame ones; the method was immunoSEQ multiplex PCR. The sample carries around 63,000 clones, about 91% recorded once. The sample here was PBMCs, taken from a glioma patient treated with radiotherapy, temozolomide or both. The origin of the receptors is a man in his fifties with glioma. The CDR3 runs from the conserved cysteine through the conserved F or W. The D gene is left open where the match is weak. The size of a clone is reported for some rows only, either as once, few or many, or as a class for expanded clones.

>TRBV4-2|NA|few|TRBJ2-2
TGTGCCAGCAGCACGTCAAATCGGGGCACCGGGGAGCTGTTTTTT
CASSTSNRGTGELFF
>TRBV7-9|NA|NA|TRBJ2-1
TGTGCCGGCCGGAGGGCCTCCTACAATGAGCAGTTCTTC
CAGRRASYNEQFF
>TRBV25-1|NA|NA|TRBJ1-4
TGTGCCAGCAGTGAGAGGTCCGGAACTAATGAAAAACTGTTTTTT
CASSERSGTNEKLFF
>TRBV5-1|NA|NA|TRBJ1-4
TGCGCCAGCCCCTTGGGGAAACTGTTTTTT
CASPLGKLFF
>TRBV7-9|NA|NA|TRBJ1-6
TGTGCCAGCAGCCTCCAGGCGGATAATTCACCCCTCCACTTT
CASSLQADNSPLHF
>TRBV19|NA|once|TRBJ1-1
TGTGCCAGTAAAACACGGGGGGGCGGGCCCACTGAAGCTTTCTTT
CASKTRGGGPTEAFF
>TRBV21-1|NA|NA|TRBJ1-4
TGTGCCAGCAGCAAACCGAATGAAAAACTGTTTTTT
CASSKPNEKLFF
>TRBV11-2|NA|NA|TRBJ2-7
TGTGCCAGCAGCTTACCTGTCGCCCAGGGGGGCGAGCAGTACTTC
CASSLPVAQGGEQYF
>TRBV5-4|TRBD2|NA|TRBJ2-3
TGTGCCAGCAGCTTCTTGGGGGGGAGGGCCGCAGATACGCAGTATTTT
CASSFLGGRAADTQYF
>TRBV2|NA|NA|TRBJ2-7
TGTGCCAGCAGTGAAGCGGAAGAGCAGTACTTC
CASSEAEEQYF
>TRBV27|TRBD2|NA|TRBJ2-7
TGTGCCAGCAGTCGTAGCGGGGGCTACGAGCAGTACTTC
CASSRSGGYEQYF
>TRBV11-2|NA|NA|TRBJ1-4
TGTGCCAGCAGCCTCCAAAGGGGAAGAAATGAAAAACTGTTTTTT
CASSLQRGRNEKLFF
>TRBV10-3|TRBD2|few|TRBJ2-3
TGTGCCATCAGGGGAGGGTTCGGAGCTTCCACAGATACGCAGTATTTT
CAIRGGFGASTDTQYF
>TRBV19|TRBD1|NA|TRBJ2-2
TGTGCCAGTAAATCGAGACAGGGGGCCGCCGGGGAGCTGTTTTTT
CASKSRQGAAGELFF
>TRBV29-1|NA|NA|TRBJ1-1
TGCAGCGTTGTGGGGCTAAAGGGTTTTCGGGCTGAAGCTTTCTTT
CSVVGLKGFRAEAFF
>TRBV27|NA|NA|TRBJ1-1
TGTGCCAGCAGTTTATTCCCGGGTCCGTTGAACACTGAAGCTTTCTTT
CASSLFPGPLNTEAFF
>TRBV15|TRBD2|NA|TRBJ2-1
TGTGCCACCAGCAGAAGGAGCGGGGGGGGTGACGATGAGCAGTTCTTC
CATSRRSGGGDDEQFF
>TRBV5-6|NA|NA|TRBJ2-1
TGTGCCAGCAGTTTAGGCTACTATTACAATGAGCAGTTCTTC
CASSLGYYYNEQFF
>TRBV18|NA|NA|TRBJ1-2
TGTGCCAGCTCACCAGATGCAGGAGTTAACTATGGCTACACCTTC
CASSPDAGVNYGYTF
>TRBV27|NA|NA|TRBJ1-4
TGTGCCAGCAGTTTATCTGCAGGGACCAGGACTAATGAAAAACTGTTTTTT
CASSLSAGTRTNEKLFF
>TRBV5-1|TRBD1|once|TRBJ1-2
TGCGCCAGCAGCTCCCGGGACAGGGGCTTCTATGGCTACACCTTC
CASSSRDRGFYGYTF
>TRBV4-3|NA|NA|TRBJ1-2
TGCGCCAGCAGCCAAGAAGACCGGGGCCACTATGGCTACACCTTC
CASSQEDRGHYGYTF